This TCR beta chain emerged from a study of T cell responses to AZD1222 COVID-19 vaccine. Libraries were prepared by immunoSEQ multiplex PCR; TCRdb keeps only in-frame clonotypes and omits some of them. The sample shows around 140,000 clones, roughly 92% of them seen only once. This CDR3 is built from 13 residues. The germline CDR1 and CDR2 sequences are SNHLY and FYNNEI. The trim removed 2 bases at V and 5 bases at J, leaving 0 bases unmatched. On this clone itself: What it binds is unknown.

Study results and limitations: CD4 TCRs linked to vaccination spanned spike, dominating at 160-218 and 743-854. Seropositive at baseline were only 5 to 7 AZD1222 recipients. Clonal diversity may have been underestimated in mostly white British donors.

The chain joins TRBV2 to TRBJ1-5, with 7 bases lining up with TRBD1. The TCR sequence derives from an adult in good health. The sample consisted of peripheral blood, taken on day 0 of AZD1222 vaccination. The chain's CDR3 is CASSEQGDQPQHF. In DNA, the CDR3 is TGTGCCAGCAGTGAACAGGGGGATCAGCCCCAGCATTTT.